The clone carrying this TCR beta chain was detected a few times. These data originate in a study of shared clonotypes between healthy human individuals. Every contributor of samples was a Caucasian grown-up residing in Nashville, Tennessee. Unsorted samples, those not sorted, used 75 million to 90 million PBMCs for genomic DNA. This CDR3 has 18 residues. Sequencing was at deep level. Ten immunoSEQ deep assay plates served to sequence unsorted PBMC DNA. Profiling relied on immunoSEQ multiplex PCR, and the TCRdb table lists in-frame clones only, not all of them. The sample holds hundreds of thousands of clones, more than 70% seen once.

The source is a woman aged 40-49 years in good health. Some clones in this sample may be carry-over from other donors' samples. What was sequenced was PBMCs. This chain joins TRBV7-5 and TRBJ2-4; no check of the table's D call, TRBD2, against the DNA was made. TRBV7-5 is an annotated pseudogene. The CDR3 reads CVRSLLVWTSEDKNIQYF. CDR3 nucleotide sequence: TGTGTCAGAAGCTTACTGGTCTGGACTAGCGAGGACAAAAACATTCAGTACTTC.